This T cell receptor beta chain is drawn from a study of T cell repertoires in aging, cancer and after chemotherapy (dated by TCRdb to the late 2010s). As for the study more broadly: Donors spanned six age groups from 30 or younger to 70 or older, with at least three individuals per group. TCR repertoires from healthy donor controls were recorded over periods of several months to years and showed clear clonal overlap between repeated samplings. In total, the full dataset held 7.5 million to 9.5 million TCR reads. To examine immunoaging and T cell reconstitution after chemotherapy, the study profiled TCR beta repertoires in peripheral blood from healthy donors and cancer patients. The cohort comprised about 210 cancer patients, 94 with hematological and over 110 with solid cancers, plus 95 healthy donors as a reference group. Overall study outcomes, separate from this receptor: It was noted by the authors that conclusions about immunological memory after chemotherapy cannot be drawn from the repertoire data. Declining TCR diversity with age in healthy donors was mainly explained by loss of richness; in cancer patients, loss of evenness also contributed. Untreated patients with hematological or solid cancers showed significantly lower blood TCR diversity and higher clonality than age-matched healthy donors. In both cancer cohorts, the median generation probability rose over the chemotherapy interval, which suggests that the repertoire was reconstituted through rebound thymic output.

The CDR3 covers 16 residues, taking in both the cysteine and the phenylalanine. Left in the record is the CDR3 DNA by itself, 48 bases read in frame from the first base. Sequences LGHNA (CDR1) and YSLEER (CDR2) are obtained from the germline V gene. The sample holds one count of this clonotype. There is no known antigen for this receptor. Mismatch with germline at one junction end may stem from a read error. TCR beta rearrangements were amplified from genomic DNA extracted from peripheral blood rather than from sorted cells or RNA. Multiplex touch-down PCR with a mixed TRB-A/B primer pool was used to amplify rearranged TRB sequences covering the V, D and J segments. Illumina adapters and sample indices were attached to the amplicons through two consecutive PCR reactions run with Phusion HS II polymerase. Amplicons were gel-purified with the NucleoSpin Gel and PCR Clean-up kit, then checked with Qubit and an Agilent 2100 Bioanalyzer. Sequencing of libraries was carried out on an Illumina MiSeq in 600-cycle, single-indexed, paired-end runs. As for the authors' bioinformatics: MiXCR versions 2.12 and 3.0.5 were used to process the TRB sequences. Each unique CDR3 nucleotide sequence was counted as one clone, and only productive sequences with at least two reads were retained. The repertoire metrics were Shannon diversity, evenness, clonality (calculated as one minus evenness), and diversity profiles parameterized by alpha from 0 to 5. The IGoR algorithm was used to compute generation probabilities of clones in paired pre- and post-chemotherapy samples. TCRdb redid the processing of the public reads, applying fastp at Q25 and MiXCR, and retained in-frame beta chains. Every distinct CDR3 protein forms one entry, paired with its most common genes and DNA. V and J calls and clone size were set by TCRdb, not the authors. In all, the sample holds around 5,000 distinct CDR3 sequences, and approximately 30% of those were seen once. Roughly 19% of the sample is in the top ten clones.

The receptor was derived from a human donor in good health. Sample: blood. The receptor chain draws on TRBV4-3 and TRBJ1-6; perhaps TRBD1 is the D gene, with 5 bases matching. At the DNA level, the sequence is TGCGCCAGCAGCCAAGATCCGGGGGGAGAAAGTTCATCCCTCCACTTT. The resulting protein is CASSQDPGGESSSLHF.